This record concerns one T cell receptor (beta chain) sequence. Its specificity is unknown. The data were obtained in a study of cytomegalovirus exposure and HLA in healthy donors. At the level of the study: A preliminary data release comprised 80 million or so unique TCRs obtained from HLA-typed donors.

PCR involved 60 Vbeta and 13 Jbeta primers. Data came from immunoSEQ multiplex PCR; TCRdb stores just in-frame clones and leaves some out. The data show about 140,000 clones, 75% to 85% seen once. Whole-study findings and limits: The only immune exposure information that was available was CMV serostatus. One variant, a missense change in DCLRE1C, was linked in a later analysis to TCR beta V- and J-gene trimming. Researchers catalogued approximately 160 TCR beta chains as cytomegalovirus-associated.

This TCR was sampled from a middle-aged man in good health and CMV-seronegative. The sample taken for sequencing was PBMCs.

CDR3 loop: CASSYLAANTEAFF. The CDR3 nucleotides are TGTGCCAGCAGTTATCTGGCGGCGAACACTGAAGCTTTCTTT. The chain combines TRBV6-5 with TRBJ1-1; D is ambiguous. The germline V gene has CDR1 MNHEY and CDR2 SVGAGI. The CDR3 runs 14 residues. Trimming took off 3 bases at V and 1 base at J, with 9 bases between the two ends.